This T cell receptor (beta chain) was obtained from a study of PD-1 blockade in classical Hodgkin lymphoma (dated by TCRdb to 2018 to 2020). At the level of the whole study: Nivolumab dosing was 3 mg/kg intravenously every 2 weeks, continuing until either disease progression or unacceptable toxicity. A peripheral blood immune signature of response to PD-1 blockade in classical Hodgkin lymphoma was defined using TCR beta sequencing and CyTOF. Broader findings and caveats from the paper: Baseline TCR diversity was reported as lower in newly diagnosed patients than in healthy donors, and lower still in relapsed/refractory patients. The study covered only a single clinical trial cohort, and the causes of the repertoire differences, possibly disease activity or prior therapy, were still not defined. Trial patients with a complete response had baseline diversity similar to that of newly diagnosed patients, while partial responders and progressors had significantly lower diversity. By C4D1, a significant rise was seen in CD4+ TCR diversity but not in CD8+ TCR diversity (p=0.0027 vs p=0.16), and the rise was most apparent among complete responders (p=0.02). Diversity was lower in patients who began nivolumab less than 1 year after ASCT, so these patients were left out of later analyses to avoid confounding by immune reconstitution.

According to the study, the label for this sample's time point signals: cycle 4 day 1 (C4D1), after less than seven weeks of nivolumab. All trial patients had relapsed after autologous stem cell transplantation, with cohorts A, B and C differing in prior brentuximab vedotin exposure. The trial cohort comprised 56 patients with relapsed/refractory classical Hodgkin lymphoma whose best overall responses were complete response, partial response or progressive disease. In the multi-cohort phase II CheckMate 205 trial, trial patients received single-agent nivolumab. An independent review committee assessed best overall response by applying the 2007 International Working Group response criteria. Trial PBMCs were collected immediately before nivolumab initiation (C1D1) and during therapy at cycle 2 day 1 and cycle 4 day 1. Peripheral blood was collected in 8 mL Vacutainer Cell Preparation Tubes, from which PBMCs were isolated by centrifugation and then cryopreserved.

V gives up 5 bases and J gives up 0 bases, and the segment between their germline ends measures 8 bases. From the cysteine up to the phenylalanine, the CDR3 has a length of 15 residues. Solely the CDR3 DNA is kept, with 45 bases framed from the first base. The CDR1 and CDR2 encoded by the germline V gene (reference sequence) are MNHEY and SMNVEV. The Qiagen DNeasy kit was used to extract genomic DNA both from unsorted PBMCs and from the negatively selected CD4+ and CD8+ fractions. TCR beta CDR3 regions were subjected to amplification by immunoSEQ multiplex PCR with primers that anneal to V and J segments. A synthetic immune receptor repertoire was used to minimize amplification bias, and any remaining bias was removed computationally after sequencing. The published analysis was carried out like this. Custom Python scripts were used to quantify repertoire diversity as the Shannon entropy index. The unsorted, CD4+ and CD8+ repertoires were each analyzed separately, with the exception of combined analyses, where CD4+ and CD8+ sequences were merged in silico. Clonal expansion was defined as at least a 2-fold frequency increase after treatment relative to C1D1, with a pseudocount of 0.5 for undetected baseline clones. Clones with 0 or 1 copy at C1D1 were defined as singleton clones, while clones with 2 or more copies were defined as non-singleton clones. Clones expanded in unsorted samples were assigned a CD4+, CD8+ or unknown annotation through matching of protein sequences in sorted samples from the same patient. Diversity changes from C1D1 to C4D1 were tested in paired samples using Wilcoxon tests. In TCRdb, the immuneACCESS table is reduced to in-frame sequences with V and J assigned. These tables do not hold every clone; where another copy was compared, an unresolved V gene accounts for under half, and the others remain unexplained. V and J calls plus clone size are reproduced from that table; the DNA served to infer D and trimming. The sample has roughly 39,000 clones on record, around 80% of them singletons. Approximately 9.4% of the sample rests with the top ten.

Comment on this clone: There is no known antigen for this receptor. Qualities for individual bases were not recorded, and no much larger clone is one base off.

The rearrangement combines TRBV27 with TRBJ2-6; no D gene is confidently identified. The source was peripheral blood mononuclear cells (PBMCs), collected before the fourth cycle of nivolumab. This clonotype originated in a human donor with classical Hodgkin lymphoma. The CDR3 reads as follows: CASSPDGSGANVLTF. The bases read TGTGCCAGCAGTCCAGACGGCTCTGGGGCCAACGTCCTGACTTTC.